This is a list of T cell receptor beta chains from one sample in a study of blood T cell repertoires in COVID-19. Profiled with immunoSEQ multiplex PCR; TCRdb holds only in-frame clones, not every one. The sample has more than 250,000 clones, 92% seen once. The sequenced material came from PBMCs or T cells enriched from blood (not recorded which). The receptor source for this set is a young woman who had recovered from COVID-19. The conserved cysteine and the conserved F or W are not part of the CDR3 here. The listing skips clone size in some rows; elsewhere it reads once, few, many or a size class.

clone_size,j_call,v_call,cdr3_aa
NA,TRBJ2-7,TRBV18,ASSRRVAGDYEQY
NA,TRBJ1-1,TRBV14,ASSRSGVTEAF
NA,TRBJ2-5,TRBV4-2,ASSQDPPGQGGETQY
NA,TRBJ1-1,TRBV7-2,ASRSPGGEDTEAF
NA,TRBJ2-3,TRBV5-4,ASSLGSGLTDTQY
NA,TRBJ2-7,TRBV2,ASSEGWATTGYEQY
once,TRBJ2-7,TRBV2,ASLLTSGRAHEQY
NA,TRBJ2-7,TRBV6-5,ATERLAGRFWEQY
few,TRBJ1-3,TRBV18,ASSPDTGFSGNTIY
NA,TRBJ1-4,TRBV4-2,ASSQERTGGTNEKLF